This is a list of T cell receptor beta chains from one sample in a study of fetal regulatory T cell absence and autoimmunity. TCRdb's table, derived via immunoSEQ multiplex PCR, lists solely in-frame clones and lacks some. Of 46,000 or so clones listed, 70% to 85% are singletons. The sequencing input was cord blood. Source of these receptors: a newborn boy with IPEX syndrome. CDR3s include the opening cysteine and the closing phenylalanine or tryptophan. A D gene is named only where the DNA matches it firmly. Size values are once, few and many counts, or a class for expanded clones, and some rows have none.

length,J,size,D,V,DNA,CDR3
16,TRBJ2-2,-,-,TRBV4-1,TGCGCCAGCAGCCAAGTCCAGCGGGTCAACACCGGGGAGCTGTTTTTT,CASSQVQRVNTGELFF
16,TRBJ2-2,-,-,TRBV7-9,TGTGCCAGCAGCTTAGCTAGGCTCTCGAACACCGGGGAGCTGTTTTTT,CASSLARLSNTGELFF
14,TRBJ1-5,-,-,TRBV6-5,TGTGCCAGCAGCAGGTGGGCCAGCAATCAGCCCCAGCATTTT,CASSRWASNQPQHF
18,TRBJ2-3,-,TRBD2,TRBV11-2,TGTGCCAGCAGCTTAACCCCCCCTGTTCTAGCGGGGGCAGATACGCAGTATTTT,CASSLTPPVLAGADTQYF
15,TRBJ1-2,-,TRBD1,TRBV9,TGTGCCAGCAAAGGGACAGGGGGAGGGTCCTATGGCTACACCTTC,CASKGTGGGSYGYTF
15,TRBJ1-6,few,-,TRBV5-6,TGTGCCAGCAGTTCAACACAGGGCACCCATTCACCCCTCCACTTT,CASSSTQGTHSPLHF
16,TRBJ1-5,-,-,TRBV21-1,TGTGCCAGCAGCGCAGCATTAACAGGGGCCAATCAGCCCCAGCATTTT,CASSAALTGANQPQHF
16,TRBJ1-5,-,TRBD1,TRBV6-7,TGTGCCAGCAGGTCTAACCCGGACAGGGTGAATCAGCCCCAGCATTTT,CASRSNPDRVNQPQHF
16,TRBJ2-3,-,TRBD2,TRBV7-6,TGTGCCAGCAGCTTACGGGGGGAGAGGGGCACAGATACGCAGTATTTT,CASSLRGERGTDTQYF
13,TRBJ2-2,-,-,TRBV11-2,TGTGCCAGCAGCTCCTGGAGCACCGGGGAGCTGTTTTTT,CASSSWSTGELFF
14,TRBJ1-1,-,TRBD1,TRBV10-2,TGCGCCAGCAGTGAACAGGGGGGACAGACTGAAGCTTTCTTT,CASSEQGGQTEAFF
14,TRBJ2-1,-,-,TRBV19,TGTGCCAGTAACCTAGCGTCTTCCTACAATGAGCAGTTCTTC,CASNLASSYNEQFF
14,TRBJ1-4,-,TRBD1,TRBV27,TGTGCCAGCAGTTTACAGGGGGCTAATGAAAAACTGTTTTTT,CASSLQGANEKLFF
12,TRBJ2-5,-,-,TRBV7-2,TGTGCCAGCAGCTTCGGATGGGAGACCCAGTACTTC,CASSFGWETQYF
15,TRBJ1-5,-,-,TRBV30,TGTGCCAGTAAAAGTCGGGGGCCGAGCAATCAGCCCCAGCATTTT,CASKSRGPSNQPQHF
12,TRBJ1-5,-,-,TRBV6-1,TGTGCCAGCAGTATACAGGGTCCGCCCCAGCATTTT,CASSIQGPPQHF
13,TRBJ2-7,-,-,TRBV5-1,TGCGCCAGCAGCCCGGATACCTCCGACGAGCAGTACTTC,CASSPDTSDEQYF
14,TRBJ1-1,-,-,TRBV10-3,TGTGCCGTCCGCGGGGACGGAATGAACACTGAAGCTTTCTTT,CAVRGDGMNTEAFF
14,TRBJ2-1,-,TRBD1,TRBV29-1,TGCAGCGTTGTGGGGGACAGGGGTAACAATGAGCAGTTCTTC,CSVVGDRGNNEQFF
15,TRBJ1-2,-,-,TRBV4-1,TGCGCCAGCAGCCCGAACCCGGGAACATTAGTTGGCTACACCTTC,CASSPNPGTLVGYTF
15,TRBJ2-1,-,-,TRBV7-2,TGTGCCAGCAGCGATACTCGCCGGGGTTACAATGAGCAGTTCTTC,CASSDTRRGYNEQFF
13,TRBJ2-7,-,-,TRBV27,TGTGCCAGCAGTAGAGCCCCGGGGGGCCAGCAGTACTTC,CASSRAPGGQQYF
15,TRBJ2-1,-,-,TRBV6-1,TGTGCCAGCAGTGACGGGACCTTCTCCTACAATGAGCAGTTCTTC,CASSDGTFSYNEQFF
12,TRBJ1-1,-,-,TRBV6-1,TGTGCCAGCAGGCTTTTGAACACTGAAGCTTTCTTT,CASRLLNTEAFF
13,TRBJ1-1,-,-,TRBV7-9,TGTGCCAGCAGCCGTGGATCGAACACTGAAGCTTTCTTT,CASSRGSNTEAFF
14,TRBJ2-3,-,TRBD2,TRBV23-1,TGCGCCAGCAGTACCCCGACTAGCCCAGATACGCAGTATTTT,CASSTPTSPDTQYF
14,TRBJ1-5,-,-,TRBV25-1,TGTGCCAGCAGTGTACGGAATAGCAATCAGCCCCAGCATTTT,CASSVRNSNQPQHF
15,TRBJ1-6,-,TRBD1,TRBV7-2,TGTGCCAGCAGCGGCAGGGGGGTAAGGATTTCACCCCTCCACTTT,CASSGRGVRISPLHF
11,TRBJ1-1,few,-,TRBV20-1,TGCAGTGCCAAATTCGACACTGAAGCTTTCTTT,CSAKFDTEAFF
14,TRBJ1-4,-,TRBD1,TRBV7-2,TGTGCCAGCAGCGCCGGGACAGGGGGTGAAAAACTGTTTTTT,CASSAGTGGEKLFF
12,TRBJ1-1,once,-,TRBV23-1,TGCGCCAGCAGACGGAAGAACACTGAAGCTTTCTTT,CASRRKNTEAFF
17,TRBJ2-4,-,-,TRBV23-1,TGCGCCAGCAGTCCCCGTCCCGGCAGGGGGGCGAGAAACATTCAGTACTTC,CASSPRPGRGARNIQYF